One sample yielded the 30 T cell receptor beta chains listed below, sequenced in a study of blood T cells in healthy people across ages. The authors ran a second PCR of about 6 to 12 cycles using a sample-barcoded 5' primer and a J-beta primer mix. From the 5' RACE reads, TCRdb called clonotypes with MiXCR, one entry per CDR3 protein. The table lists 650,000 to 900,000 distinct CDR3 sequences, about 62% of them singletons. The sample was blood. Source of these receptors: a man aged 30 to 39 in good health.

V gene TRBV6-6 combines with J gene TRBJ2-5, with 8 bases aligning to TRBD2. V was pared by 5 bases and J by 2 bases, with 7 bases of the junction left unmatched. The CDR3 is 15 amino acids. From germline, CDR1 is MNHNY and CDR2 SVGAGI (reference sequence). CDR3 DNA sequence: TGTGCCAGCAGTGGGACCGGGACTAGTCAAGAGACCCAGTACTTC. Amino acids: CASSGTGTSQETQYF.

The chain is built from TRBV6-5 and TRBJ2-7, with a weak D call TRBD2 (5 bases). Trimming took 5 bases from V and 6 from J, leaving 14 bases between them. This CDR3 region has 13 residues. From germline, CDR1 is MNHEY and CDR2 SVGAGI. CDR3 region: CASSGWTSGEQYF. CDR3 coding DNA: TGTGCCAGCAGTGGCTGGACTTCGGGCGAGCAGTACTTC.

The V gene is TRBV7-2, the J gene TRBJ2-6; TRBD1 agrees at 9 bases. Germline assignment: CDR1 SGHTA and CDR2 FQGNSA. The CDR3 contains 15 residues. V trimming: 10 bases; J trimming: 2 bases; junction bases outside the gene matches: 6. The CDR3 DNA follows: TGTGCCACCGGGACAGGGCTGGCTGGGGCCAACGTCCTGACTTTC. Translation gives CATGTGLAGANVLTF.

Concerning this clonotype itself: A single base separates this from a much larger clone, so it may be a read error. V is TRBV28 and J is TRBJ1-2; TRBD1 matches 8 bases. Germline V gene lookup returns CDR1 MDHEN and CDR2 SYDVKM. The CDR3 has 14 residues. J was trimmed by 12 bases and V by 2 bases; bases with no gene match: 11. CDR3 amino acids: CASSLGQGDRGNTF. The CDR3, as DNA: TGTGCCAGCAGTTTAGGACAGGGTGATAGAGGCAACACCTTC.

V and J are TRBV6-5 and TRBJ2-7; 8 bases align to TRBD2. Germline lookup yields CDR1 MNHEY and CDR2 SVGAGI. CDR3 length: 15 amino acids. J was trimmed by 7 bases and V by 5 bases; bases with no gene match: 13. The CDR3 loop reads CASSTTSGPYNEQYF. In nucleotides, the CDR3 is TGTGCCAGCAGTACAACTAGCGGACCTTACAATGAGCAGTACTTC.

The table lists this clonotype with a few counts. J is TRBJ2-4 and V is TRBV12-3 or TRBV12-4, with 7 nucleotides matching TRBD1. V lost 7 bases and J lost 0; bases outside the gene matches: 12. The CDR3 runs 17 residues. The CDR3 nucleotides are TGTGCCAGCACCTCTCAGGGACAGATTACAGCCAAAAACATTCAGTACTTC. It specifies CASTSQGQITAKNIQYF.

The chain has TRBV7-9 and TRBJ2-6, with no clear D. The CDR3 totals 16 residues. CDR1 is SEHNR, CDR2 FQNEAQ, per germline (reference sequence). The ends were cut back, 5 bases at V and 1 base at J, with 12 bases in the middle. The CDR3 coding sequence is TGTGCCAGCAGCCCCCGGCTGGGGTCTGGGGCCAACGTCCTGACTTTC. Protein sequence: CASSPRLGSGANVLTF.

The chain recombines TRBV28 with TRBJ2-7; unclear D gene. CDR1 MDHEN and CDR2 SYDVKM come from the germline V gene. V lost 7 bases to trimming and J lost 0 bases, with 13 bases between them. This CDR3 region has 14 residues. In nucleotides, the CDR3 is TGTGCCAGCACCTCCTTTCCTGGCTCCTACGAGCAGTACTTC. Its protein is CASTSFPGSYEQYF. Combining the CDR3 with reference TRBV28 and TRBJ2-7 gives the whole variable domain DVKVTQSSRYLVKRTGEKVFLECVQDMDHENMFWYRQDPGLGLRLIYFSYDVKMKEKGDIPEGYSVSREKKERFSLILESASTNQTSMYLCASTSFPGSYEQYFGPGTRLTVT.

The rearrangement links TRBV4-3 to TRBJ1-2; D not certain. The CDR3 sequence is 16 residues long. V lost 1 base, J lost 6 bases, and 18 bases lay in between. Germline CDR1 reads LGHNA; CDR2 reads YSLEER. In nucleotides, the CDR3 is TGCGCCAGCAGCCAAGTCTCCCGGGTCCAGGTCAATGGCTACACCTTC. Its translation: CASSQVSRVQVNGYTF.

The genes are TRBV12-3 or TRBV12-4 and TRBJ2-5, with 10 bases lining up with TRBD1. The CDR3 runs 16 residues. V lost 6 bases and J lost 5; bases outside the gene matches: 12. The CDR3 is CASRPGQGTFGETQYF. The CDR3 DNA follows: TGTGCCAGCAGGCCGGGACAGGGGACTTTTGGGGAGACCCAGTACTTC.

J is TRBJ1-5 and V is TRBV4-3; maybe TRBD1 (5 bases). Germline CDR1 LGHNA, CDR2 YSLEER. The CDR3 loop spans 18 amino acids. V dropped 0 bases and J dropped 9 bases, with 24 bases sitting between them. In DNA form, the CDR3 reads TGCGCCAGCAGCCAAGATCAAATATTAGGGACTTCCCAGCGGCCCCAGCATTTT. It codes for CASSQDQILGTSQRPQHF.

The CDR3 spells CASSYGSGGAETQYF. CDR3 coding DNA: TGTGCCAGCAGTTACGGCTCCGGGGGGGCAGAGACCCAGTACTTC. The V gene is TRBV6-5, the J gene TRBJ2-5, with TRBD2 matching over 8 bases. This CDR3 has 15 amino acids. After removal of 2 bases from V and 4 bases from J, the junction contained 6 bases not matched to a gene. Germline CDR1 MNHEY, CDR2 SVGAGI.

The chain uses TRBV20-1 and TRBJ2-1; TRBD1 matches 7 bases. V was clipped by 7 bases and J by 3 bases; unmatched bases: 6. The CDR3 consists of 13 residues. The V gene's germline CDR1 is DFQATT and CDR2 SNEGSKA (reference sequence). CDR3 protein: CSGGQQIYNEQFF. CDR3 DNA sequence: TGCAGTGGGGGACAGCAAATCTACAATGAGCAGTTCTTC.

The chain combines TRBV7-6 with TRBJ2-1; 9 nucleotides line up with TRBD1. V was pared by 5 bases and J by 3 bases, with 8 bases of the junction left unmatched. Per the germline V gene, CDR1 is SGHVS and CDR2 is FNYEAQ. The CDR3 is 16 amino acids. The CDR3 DNA follows: TGTGCCAGCAGCCCAGGGACAGGGAGCTTCTACAATGAGCAGTTCTTC. Translated: CASSPGTGSFYNEQFF.

The chain is built from TRBV4-2 and TRBJ1-2, with D possibly being TRBD1 (5 bases). CDR1 and CDR2 from the germline V gene are LGHNA and YNFKEQ. V was clipped by 0 bases and J by 8 bases, with 19 bases between them. The CDR3 has 16 amino acids. DNA of the CDR3: TGTGCCAGCAGCCAAGAAGGCCCATTGGGACCTCCCGGCTACACCTTC. It is translated as CASSQEGPLGPPGYTF.

The rearrangement uses TRBV20-1 and TRBJ2-7; 9 nucleotides align to TRBD2. The trim removed 1 base at V and 4 bases at J, leaving 2 bases unmatched. Germline V gene lookup returns CDR1 DFQATT and CDR2 SNEGSKA (reference sequence). CDR3 size: 13 residues. CDR3: CSARASGEYEQYF. CDR3 sequence (DNA): TGCAGTGCTAGAGCTAGCGGGGAATACGAGCAGTACTTC.

The rearrangement links TRBV20-1 to TRBJ2-7; D unclear. The length of the CDR3 is 14 residues. V lost 0 bases to trimming and J lost 3 bases, with 12 bases between them. CDR1 is DFQATT, CDR2 SNEGSKA, per germline (reference sequence). CDR3 DNA: TGCAGTGCTAGAGATCATCGGTCGGGCTACGAGCAGTACTTC. Protein product: CSARDHRSGYEQYF.

This chain joins TRBV7-9 and TRBJ1-1, with 7 bases lining up with TRBD1. Germline V gene data show CDR1 as SEHNR and CDR2 as FQNEAQ (reference sequence). With V trimmed by 5 bases and J by 5 bases, 17 bases remained unmatched. This CDR3 region has 17 residues. The CDR3 coding sequence is TGTGCCAGCAGCCCGAATGGGGGCAACAGGGGTTGGACTGAAGCTTTCTTT. It codes for CASSPNGGNRGWTEAFF. The entire variable domain, with the rest obtained from reference TRBV7-9 and TRBJ1-1, is as follows: DTGVSQNPRHKITKRGQNVTFRCDPISEHNRLYWYRQTLGQGPEFLTYFQNEAQLEKSRLLSDRFSAERPKGSFSTLEIQRTEQGDSAMYLCASSPNGGNRGWTEAFFGQGTRLTVV.

J is TRBJ1-1 and V is TRBV14; D ambiguous. Germline V gene sequence: CDR1 SGHDN, CDR2 FVKESK. This CDR3 is built from 15 residues. Trimming cost V 0 bases and J 1 base, with 9 bases left between them. The CDR3 region has the DNA TGTGCCAGCAGCCAAGACGGGAACCAGAACACTGAAGCTTTCTTT. It translates to CASSQDGNQNTEAFF.

This chain links TRBV20-1 with TRBJ2-7, with D unresolved. CDR1 and CDR2 (germline): DFQATT, SNEGSKA (reference sequence). This CDR3 comprises 12 residues. The V end was cut by 6 bases, the J end by 2 bases, with 11 bases between. The CDR3 here is CSATDGTYEQYF. The DNA for the CDR3 is TGCAGTGCCACGGACGGAACCTACGAGCAGTACTTC.

This clonotype was recorded a few times. The chain carries TRBV7-8 and TRBJ2-3, with 9 bases lining up with TRBD1. Looked up from germline, CDR1 is SGHVS and CDR2 is FQNEAQ. This CDR3 contains 15 residues. The J segment lost 6 bases and the V segment lost 5 bases, leaving 9 bases of the junction unmatched. The CDR3 DNA follows: TGTGCCAGCAGCCCAAGACAGGGGGGAATGGATACGCAGTATTTT. Protein: CASSPRQGGMDTQYF.

This sequence joins TRBV10-3 and TRBJ2-5; 8 bases fit TRBD1. This CDR3 has 16 residues. V shed 6 bases and J 2 bases; nucleotides not matched to a gene: 11. The germline V gene encodes CDR1 ENHRY and CDR2 SYGVKD. The CDR3 region has the DNA TGTGCCATCAGCGGGACGGACAGGGTTCGGCAAGAGACCCAGTACTTC. Protein product: CAISGTDRVRQETQYF.

Only a few counts were recorded for this clonotype. J is TRBJ2-6 and V is TRBV5-1, with 7 bases aligning to TRBD1. CDR3 length equals 16 residues. V lost 4 bases and J lost 4; bases outside the gene matches: 8. Germline CDR1 is SGHRS and CDR2 is YFSETQ. CDR3 protein: CASSPRDSTGANVLTF. CDR3 in DNA: TGCGCCAGCAGCCCAAGGGACAGTACCGGGGCCAACGTCCTGACTTTC.

The chain joins TRBV29-1 to TRBJ2-4, with 8 bases that match TRBD2. With the DNA end fitting TRBJ2-7 better, the J assignment may be wrong. The V gene's germline CDR1 is SQVTM and CDR2 ANQGSEA. CDR3 size: 15 residues. The CDR3 coding sequence is TGCAGCGTTGATGGCGGGCCGGGAGGGGCCTACGAGCAGTACTTC. It codes for CSVDGGPGGAYEQYF.

V usage is TRBV6-2 or TRBV6-3 and J usage is TRBJ2-5; D tentatively fits TRBD1 or TRBD2 (5 bases each). Germline CDR1 and CDR2: MNHEY and SVGEGT. The V end was cut by 2 bases, the J end by 5 bases, with 9 bases between. The CDR3 has 13 amino acids. CDR3 in amino acids: CASSYGGTETQYF. CDR3 nucleotide sequence: TGTGCCAGCAGTTACGGTGGGACGGAGACCCAGTACTTC.

This clonotype was observed a handful of times. The genes are TRBV4-3 and TRBJ1-2; D is unclear. V shed 3 bases and J shed 3 bases, with 14 bases lying between them. The germline V gene has CDR1 LGHNA and CDR2 YSLEER. There are 15 residues in the CDR3. DNA for the CDR3: TGCGCCAGCAGCCAGGATCCTAGGGAGCACTATGGCTACACCTTC. Its protein is CASSQDPREHYGYTF.

This chain joins TRBV3-1 and TRBJ2-3; possibly TRBD1 or TRBD2 for D (5 bases each). Germline V gene data show CDR1 as LGHDT and CDR2 as YNNKEL (reference sequence). The V gene lost 6 bases and the J gene lost 1 base, with 14 bases spanning the gap. The CDR3 runs to 15 residues. The CDR3 sequence is CASSKGRVGTDTQYF. CDR3 nucleotide sequence: TGTGCCAGCAGTAAGGGACGGGTAGGCACAGATACGCAGTATTTT.

This clonotype appeared a few times. This sequence joins TRBV6-5 and TRBJ2-1, with TRBD1 matching over 7 bases. This CDR3 region has 14 residues. CDR1 is MNHEY, CDR2 SVGAGI, per germline. Germline trimming cut 4 bases from V and 2 bases from J; bases unmatched to any gene: 2. The CDR3 protein is CASSWTGTYNEQFF. The CDR3 region has the DNA TGTGCCAGCAGTTGGACAGGTACCTACAATGAGCAGTTCTTC.

This clonotype was detected a few times. The rearrangement links TRBV29-1 to TRBJ1-2; the D gene is possibly TRBD1 (5 bases). Germline V gene sequence: CDR1 SQVTM, CDR2 ANQGSEA. This CDR3 has 12 amino acids. The V end lost 7 bases, the J end lost 8 bases, and 17 bases lay between the germline ends. CDR3: CSDAGVSGGYTF. For the CDR3, the DNA is TGCAGCGATGCGGGCGTCTCAGGGGGCTACACCTTC.

This sequence joins TRBV11-2 and TRBJ2-1, with TRBD2 identical over 9 bases. This CDR3 contains 15 residues. Germline CDR1 SGHAT, CDR2 FQNNGV. V gave up 1 base and J gave up 13 bases; unmatched junction bases: 11. The CDR3 DNA follows: TGTGCCAGCAGCTTAGGGGCAGGCGGGGGGGCATCTCAGTTCTTC. Protein sequence: CASSLGAGGGASQFF.